These 30 T cell receptor beta chains share one sample of origin, sequenced in a study of graft-versus-host responses after intestinal transplantation (dated by TCRdb to about 2021). The method was the immunoSEQ multiplex PCR assay. TCRdb mirrors the immuneACCESS table, restricted to in-frame sequences. Some clones are absent from its copies; in checked studies, under half trace to an unresolved V gene, and the reason for the others is unknown. The sample includes 75,000 to 100,000 clones, with roughly 86% observed a single time. The ten largest clones represent more than 1.4% of the sample. Sequencing was performed on PBMCs, taken 255 days after intestinal transplant. These receptors were collected from a human patient who received an intestinal transplant, so some T cells may come from the graft donor.

CDR3 in DNA: TGCGCCAGCAGTGAGGGGAGGAACACTGAAGCTTTCTTT. Its translation: CASSEGRNTEAFF. The genes are TRBV10-2 and TRBJ1-1; D uncertain. The V end lost 2 bases, the J end lost 1 base, and 5 bases lay between the germline ends. This CDR3 has 13 amino acids. Germline loops: CDR1 WSHSY, CDR2 SAAADI.

This clone was seen a single time. The rearrangement links TRBV5-1 to TRBJ2-1, with D possibly TRBD2 on 5 matching bases. Germline V gene lookup returns CDR1 SGHRS and CDR2 YFSETQ. V lost 2 bases and J 8 bases, leaving 17 bases between the germline ends. The CDR3 runs 15 residues. CDR3 sequence reads: CASSFFATGSDEQFF. Written as DNA, the CDR3 is TGCGCCAGCAGCTTTTTCGCCACGGGATCCGATGAGCAGTTCTTC. Combining the CDR3 with reference TRBV5-1 and TRBJ2-1 gives the whole variable domain KAGVTQTPRYLIKTRGQQVTLSCSPISGHRSVSWYQQTPGQGLQFLFEYFSETQRNKGNFPGRFSGRQFSNSRSEMNVSTLELGDSALYLCASSFFATGSDEQFFGPGTRLTVL.

The chain recombines TRBV4-1 with TRBJ2-7; 7 bases fit TRBD1. V dropped 3 bases and J dropped 1; count of bases not matched to a gene: 12. CDR1 and CDR2 (germline): MGHRA, YSYEKL. CDR3 length: 17 amino acids. CDR3 nucleotide sequence: TGCGCCAGCAGCCAGTATTCCGGGACAGAGAGTTCCTACGAGCAGTACTTC. Translated, it gives CASSQYSGTESSYEQYF.

This chain links TRBV19 with TRBJ1-5, with D maybe TRBD1 (5 bases). The CDR3 loop spans 15 amino acids. Deletions cut 4 bases from V and 2 bases from J, with 12 bases between. Germline values: CDR1 LNHDA, CDR2 SQIVND (reference sequence). CDR3 sequence reads: CASSRGGVGNQPQHF. In nucleotides, the CDR3 is TGTGCCAGTAGTAGAGGAGGGGTCGGCAATCAGCCCCAGCATTTT.

This clone was detected only once. The rearrangement uses TRBV27 and TRBJ1-1, with TRBD1 as a possible D gene (5 bases). Deletions cut 1 base from V and 2 bases from J, with 11 bases between. There are 15 residues in the CDR3. The germline CDR1 and CDR2 sequences are MNHEY and SMNVEV (reference sequence). The CDR3 protein is CASSLYPGKNTEAFF. CDR3 DNA: TGTGCCAGCAGTTTATACCCAGGGAAAAACACTGAAGCTTTCTTT.

This chain joins TRBV30 and TRBJ1-4; no clear D gene. CDR1 and CDR2 from the germline V gene are GTSNPN and SVGIG (reference sequence). CDR3 length: 15 residues. V lost 0 bases and J 4 bases, leaving 12 bases between the germline ends. The CDR3 sequence is CAWSVLRRVNEKLFF. CDR3 nucleotides: TGTGCCTGGAGTGTACTGCGGAGGGTTAATGAAAAACTGTTTTTT.

V usage is TRBV11-2 and J usage is TRBJ2-6; no clear D. This CDR3 comprises 16 residues. Germline assignment: CDR1 SGHAT and CDR2 FQNNGV. The V gene lost 1 base and the J gene lost 0 bases, with 7 bases spanning the gap. The CDR3 is CASSLGVRSGANVLTF. The CDR3, as DNA: TGTGCCAGCAGCTTAGGGGTGCGCTCTGGGGCCAACGTCCTGACTTTC.

V is TRBV5-1 and J is TRBJ2-3, with D hard to call. From germline, CDR1 is SGHRS and CDR2 YFSETQ. This CDR3 is 14 amino acids long. With 0 bases removed from V and 2 bases from J, the gap between germline ends came to 7 bases. In DNA, the CDR3 is TGCGCCAGCAGCTTGGGGGCAGACACAGATACGCAGTATTTT. This sequence encodes CASSLGADTDTQYF.

This clone was found a few times. The chain uses TRBV27 and TRBJ2-2; D unclear. Germline loops: CDR1 MNHEY, CDR2 SMNVEV (reference sequence). V lost 1 base and J lost 8, with 17 bases in between. The CDR3 is 16 amino acids. The CDR3 nucleotides are TGTGCCAGCAGTTTATTCTCCACACTATTAACTGGGGAGCTGTTTTTT. Translating it yields CASSLFSTLLTGELFF.

The CDR3 is CASSILTGGPTDTQYF. CDR3 in DNA: TGTGCCAGTAGTATCTTGACAGGGGGCCCCACAGATACGCAGTATTTT. The chain combines TRBV19 with TRBJ2-3; 10 positions match TRBD1. The V gene's germline CDR1 is LNHDA and CDR2 SQIVND (reference sequence). The CDR3 spans 16 residues. Unmatched junction bases numbered 5, after V lost 3 bases and J lost 2 bases.

The chain combines TRBV28 with TRBJ2-3, with unresolved D. Germline-derived CDR1 and CDR2 are MDHEN and SYDVKM. Trimming took 11 bases from V and 2 from J, leaving 11 bases between them. This CDR3 contains 12 residues. The CDR3 sequence: CAAETPTDTQYF. The CDR3 nucleotides read TGTGCCGCGGAGACGCCCACAGATACGCAGTATTTT.

This clone was seen once. The chain joins TRBV6-1 to TRBJ2-5; D perhaps matches TRBD2 (5 bases). The germline V and J ends were trimmed by 0 bases and 6 bases, with 8 bases remaining between them. CDR1 and CDR2 (germline): MNHNS, SASEGT. This CDR3 region has 13 residues. DNA for the CDR3: TGTGCCAGCAGTGAAGCGGAGCGGAAGACCCAGTACTTC. Amino acids: CASSEAERKTQYF.

V is TRBV27 and J is TRBJ2-3; unclear D gene. CDR3 length equals 14 residues. The germline CDR1 and CDR2 sequences are MNHEY and SMNVEV (reference sequence). The V end lost 8 bases, the J end lost 2 bases, and 14 bases lay between the germline ends. CDR3 residues: CASRPSESTDTQYF. Written as DNA, the CDR3 is TGTGCCAGCCGCCCGTCGGAATCCACAGATACGCAGTATTTT.

The V gene is TRBV15, the J gene TRBJ1-5; 9 positions match TRBD1. The CDR3 runs 14 residues. Germline CDR1 and CDR2: LNHNV and YYDKDF (reference sequence). Unmatched junction bases numbered 7, after V lost 7 bases and J lost 6 bases. The CDR3 DNA reads as TGTGCCACCAAGGGAACAGGGGGCTTTCAGCCCCAGCATTTT. This gives the protein CATKGTGGFQPQHF.

V usage is TRBV10-2 and J usage is TRBJ1-5; 8 bases fit TRBD1. This CDR3 is 14 amino acids long. V lost 3 bases to trimming and J lost 7 bases; unmatched junction nucleotides: 5. The germline CDR1 and CDR2 sequences are WSHSY and SAAADI. The CDR3 loop reads CASSDEQGVQPQHF. The CDR3 nucleotides read TGCGCCAGCAGTGATGAACAGGGGGTCCAGCCCCAGCATTTT.

Turning to this clone: Compared with germline, one end of the junction differs, possibly owing to a read error. The chain employs TRBV5-1 and TRBJ2-1; 8 bases are a match to TRBD2. The germline V gene has CDR1 SGHRS and CDR2 YFSETQ. CDR3 size: 17 residues. This CDR3 reads CVSSLSRYGTRSYEQFF. In DNA form, the CDR3 reads TGCGTCAGCAGCCTGAGCAGATACGGGACTAGAAGCTATGAGCAGTTCTTC.

The chain employs TRBV6-1 and TRBJ1-1; D is ambiguous. Trimming took 2 bases from V and 5 from J, leaving 9 bases between them. CDR1 and CDR2 (germline): MNHNS, SASEGT. This CDR3 is 13 amino acids long. Written as DNA, the CDR3 is TGTGCCAGCAGTGAAAAAGGGAGGACTGAAGCTTTCTTT. It codes for CASSEKGRTEAFF.

The J gene is TRBJ2-2, the V gene TRBV10-3; D might be TRBD1 (5 bases). Trimming stripped 3 bases from V and 1 base from J, with 15 bases between. This CDR3 has 17 residues. Germline CDR1 and CDR2: ENHRY and SYGVKD. The CDR3 DNA reads TGTGCCATCAGTGAAGGAGACAGCTACATGAACACCGGGGAGCTGTTTTTT. This translates into CAISEGDSYMNTGELFF.

This chain connects TRBV7-8 to TRBJ1-6, with TRBD1 identical over 7 bases. Trimming at V came to 0 bases and at J to 6 bases, leaving 8 bases not matched to a gene. This CDR3 contains 17 residues. CDR1 is SGHVS, CDR2 FQNEAQ, per germline. The CDR3 DNA is TGTGCCAGCAGCTTAGCTCCCAGACAGGGCCCTAATTCACCCCTCCACTTT. Its translation: CASSLAPRQGPNSPLHF.

The rearrangement uses TRBV9 and TRBJ2-1, with 10 nucleotides matching TRBD2. Trimming cost V 5 bases and J 4 bases; bases outside gene matches: 9. Germline CDR1 is SGDLS and CDR2 is YYNGEE. The CDR3 runs to 16 residues. CDR3 bases: TGTGCCAGCAGTATTCTCGGGACTAGCGTATACAATGAGCAGTTCTTC. It yields the protein CASSILGTSVYNEQFF.

A single count supports this clone. CDR3: CASSRMAGDLYNEQFF. The CDR3, as DNA: TGTGCCAGCAGCAGGATGGCGGGAGACCTCTACAATGAGCAGTTCTTC. The chain carries TRBV7-3 and TRBJ2-1; 7 positions match TRBD2. Germline CDR1 is SGHTA and CDR2 is FQGTGA. This CDR3 is 16 amino acids long. J gave up 3 bases and V 5 bases, and 10 bases lay outside the gene matches.

The chain joins TRBV11-2 to TRBJ2-7; D unclear. CDR1 SGHAT and CDR2 FQNNGV come from the germline V gene. Between the trimmed V and J ends, which lost 1 base and 1 base, there was a span of 5 bases. The CDR3 is 13 amino acids. The CDR3, as DNA: TGTGCCAGCAGCTTAGGTGGATCCTACGAGCAGTACTTC. It encodes CASSLGGSYEQYF.

The chain employs TRBV19 and TRBJ2-1, with a possible D match to TRBD1 (6 bases). Germline CDR1 LNHDA, CDR2 SQIVND (reference sequence). The CDR3 spans 15 residues. Trimming took off 4 bases at V and 9 bases at J, with 19 bases between the two ends. The CDR3 protein is CASSSDYTQGSEQFF. The CDR3 coding sequence is TGTGCCAGTAGTAGCGACTACACCCAGGGGAGTGAGCAGTTCTTC.

This clone was observed a few times. V usage is TRBV28 and J usage is TRBJ1-3; no definite D call. The V gene's germline CDR1 is MDHEN and CDR2 SYDVKM. V dropped 3 bases and J dropped 4 bases, with 7 bases sitting between them. This CDR3 has 13 residues. The CDR3 nucleotides are TGTGCCAGCAGTTTTCGCCCCGGAAACACCATATATTTT. It encodes CASSFRPGNTIYF.

The chain recombines TRBV28 with TRBJ2-2; 14 bases are shared with TRBD2. The V and J ends lost 4 bases and 5 bases, in that order; junction bases with no gene match: 6. CDR1 MDHEN and CDR2 SYDVKM come from the germline V gene. CDR3 length: 17 amino acids. The CDR3 DNA reads TGTGCCAGCAGTTACCCCGGACTAGCGGGGGGAACCGGGGAGCTGTTTTTT. The encoded protein is CASSYPGLAGGTGELFF.

The rearrangement uses TRBV10-1 and TRBJ2-1; TRBD2 agrees at 13 bases. The V gene end was trimmed by 6 bases and the J gene end by 1 base; junction bases not matched to a gene: 3. Germline V gene lookup returns CDR1 WNHNN and CDR2 SYGVQD (reference sequence). The CDR3 is made up of 16 amino acids. CDR3 region: CASRRTSGRSYNEQFF. The CDR3 DNA follows: TGCGCCAGCAGACGGACTAGCGGGAGATCCTACAATGAGCAGTTCTTC.

This chain uses TRBV5-1 with TRBJ1-2; the match to TRBD1 covers 7 bases. This CDR3 is 13 amino acids long. Trimming cost V 0 bases and J 6 bases; bases outside gene matches: 2. Germline CDR1 is SGHRS and CDR2 is YFSETQ. The CDR3 loop reads CASSLGGGDGYTF. The CDR3 DNA reads TGCGCCAGCAGCTTGGGAGGGGGCGATGGCTACACCTTC.

CDR3 sequence reads: CASSQQGEWTDTQYF. The CDR3 coding sequence is TGTGCCAGCAGTCAACAGGGGGAATGGACAGATACGCAGTATTTT. The chain recombines TRBV6-5 with TRBJ2-3, with 8 bases fitting TRBD1. The junction had 7 bases not matched to a gene; V was cut back by 5 bases and J by 3 bases. Germline loops: CDR1 MNHEY, CDR2 SVGAGI. This CDR3 is built from 15 residues.

This clone was picked up one time. This chain joins TRBV14 and TRBJ1-6, with 8 bases matching TRBD1. CDR1 is SGHDN and CDR2 is FVKESK in the germline V gene. With 1 base clipped from V and 7 bases from J, the junction kept 0 bases outside the gene matches. This CDR3 is 14 amino acids long. Written as DNA, the CDR3 is TGTGCCAGCAGCCAAGGGACAGGGAATTCACCCCTCCACTTT. This gives the protein CASSQGTGNSPLHF.

V gene TRBV14 combines with J gene TRBJ2-3; 9 bases match TRBD2. The CDR3 is made up of 15 amino acids. J gave up 4 bases and V 6 bases, and 8 bases lay outside the gene matches. CDR1 and CDR2 (germline): SGHDN, FVKESK. CDR3 sequence: CASSYSGSSPDTQYF. The CDR3 DNA follows: TGTGCCAGCAGTTATAGCGGGAGTTCTCCAGATACGCAGTATTTT. The variable domain in full, completed from reference TRBV14 and TRBJ2-3, reads EAGVTQFPSHSVIEKGQTVTLRCDPISGHDNLYWYRRVMGKEIKFLLHFVKESKQDESGMPNNRFLAERTGGTYSTLKVQPAELEDSGVYFCASSYSGSSPDTQYFGPGTRLTVL.